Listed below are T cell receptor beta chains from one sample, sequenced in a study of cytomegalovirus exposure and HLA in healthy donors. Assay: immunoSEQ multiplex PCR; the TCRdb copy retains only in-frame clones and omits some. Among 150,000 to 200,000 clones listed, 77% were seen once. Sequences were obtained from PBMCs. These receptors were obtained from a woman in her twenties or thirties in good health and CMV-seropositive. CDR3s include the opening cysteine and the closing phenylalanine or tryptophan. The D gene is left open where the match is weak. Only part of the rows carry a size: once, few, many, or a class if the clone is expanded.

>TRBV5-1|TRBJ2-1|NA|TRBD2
CASTRGGGRAANEQFF
TGCGCCAGTACCCGGGGCGGCGGGAGGGCCGCAAATGAGCAGTTCTTC
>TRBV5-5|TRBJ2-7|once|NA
CASSAGSGKYF
TGTGCCAGCAGCGCGGGCTCAGGAAAGTACTTC
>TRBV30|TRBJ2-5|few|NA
CAWSVAGTPDLTQYF
TGTGCCTGGAGTGTAGCCGGGACTCCCGATTTGACCCAGTACTTC
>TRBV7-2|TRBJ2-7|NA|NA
CASSPSSLGAGELYF
TGTGCCAGCAGCCCTAGTAGTTTAGGAGCTGGAGAGCTGTACTTC
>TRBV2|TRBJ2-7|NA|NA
CASSEGWFSGVYEQYF
TGTGCCAGCAGTGAGGGGTGGTTTAGCGGAGTCTACGAGCAGTACTTC
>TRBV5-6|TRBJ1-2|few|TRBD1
CASSNRQGRGYGYTF
TGTGCCAGCAGCAACCGACAGGGGAGGGGCTATGGCTACACCTTC
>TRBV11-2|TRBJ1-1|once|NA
CASSLIRDTEAFF
TGTGCCAGCAGCTTAATCAGGGACACTGAAGCTTTCTTT
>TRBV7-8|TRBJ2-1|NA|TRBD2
CASSSRGGTSGEQFF
TGTGCCAGCAGCTCCCGGGGCGGGACTAGCGGTGAGCAGTTCTTC
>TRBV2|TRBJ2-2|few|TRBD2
CASTRPSLKREQNTGELFF
TGTGCCAGCACCCGGCCCTCCCTGAAGCGGGAGCAAAACACCGGGGAGCTGTTTTTT
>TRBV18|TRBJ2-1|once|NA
CASSPRPNNEQFF
TGTGCCAGCTCACCGCGGCCCAACAATGAGCAGTTCTTC
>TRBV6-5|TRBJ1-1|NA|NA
CASSYGYSIRLTEAFF
TGTGCCAGCAGTTACGGGTATAGCATACGGCTCACTGAAGCTTTCTTT
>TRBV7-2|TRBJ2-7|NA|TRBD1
CASSLLGQRDEQYF
TGTGCCAGCAGCTTACTGGGACAGAGGGACGAGCAGTACTTC
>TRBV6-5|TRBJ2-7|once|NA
CASSSLGTKPYEQYF
TGTGCCAGCAGTTCACTTGGGACAAAGCCTTACGAGCAGTACTTC
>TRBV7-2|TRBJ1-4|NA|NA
CASSSDRRLFF
TGTGCCAGCAGCTCCGACAGACGTCTGTTTTTT
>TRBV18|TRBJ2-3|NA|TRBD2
CASSPVLAGGDTQYF
TGTGCCAGCTCACCAGTCCTAGCGGGAGGGGATACGCAGTATTTT
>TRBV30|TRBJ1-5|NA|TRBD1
CAWSGQGNQPQHF
TGTGCCTGGAGTGGACAGGGAAATCAGCCCCAGCATTTT
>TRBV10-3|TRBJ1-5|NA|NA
CATSDTGSGQPQHF
TGTGCCACTTCTGACACAGGGTCGGGTCAGCCCCAGCATTTT
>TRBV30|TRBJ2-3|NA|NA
CAWSVQMTDTQYF
TGTGCCTGGAGTGTACAGATGACAGATACGCAGTATTTT
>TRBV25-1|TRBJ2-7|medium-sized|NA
CASSPQGFYEQYF
TGTGCCAGCAGTCCACAGGGCTTCTACGAGCAGTACTTC
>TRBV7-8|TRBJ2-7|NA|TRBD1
CASSPGTGAYEQYF
TGTGCCAGCAGCCCAGGGACAGGCGCCTACGAGCAGTACTTC
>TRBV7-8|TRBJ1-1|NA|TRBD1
CASSQGTANTEAFF
TGTGCCAGCAGCCAGGGGACAGCGAACACTGAAGCTTTCTTT
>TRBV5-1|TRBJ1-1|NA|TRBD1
CASSPDRGGTEAFF
TGCGCCAGCAGCCCGGACAGGGGAGGTACTGAAGCTTTCTTT
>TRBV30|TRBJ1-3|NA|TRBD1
CAWITGGPGNTIYF
TGTGCCTGGATTACAGGGGGCCCGGGAAACACCATATATTTT
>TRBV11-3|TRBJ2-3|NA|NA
CASSARGPDTQYF
TGTGCCAGCAGCGCTCGCGGCCCCGATACGCAGTATTTT
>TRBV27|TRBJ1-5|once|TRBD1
CASRDSLDQPQHF
TGTGCCAGCCGGGACAGCCTTGATCAGCCCCAGCATTTT
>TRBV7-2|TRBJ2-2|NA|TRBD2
CASSLVGTSPGELFF
TGTGCCAGCAGCTTAGTGGGGACTAGTCCCGGGGAGCTGTTTTTT
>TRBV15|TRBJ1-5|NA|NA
CATSREAGELSQPQHF
TGTGCCACCAGCAGAGAGGCAGGGGAGTTAAGTCAGCCCCAGCATTTT
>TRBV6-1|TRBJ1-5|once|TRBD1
CASSGQGVNQPQHF
TGTGCCAGCAGTGGACAGGGGGTTAATCAGCCCCAGCATTTT
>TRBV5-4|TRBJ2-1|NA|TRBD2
CASSLAGPTYNEQFF
TGTGCCAGCAGCCTAGCGGGACCCACCTACAATGAGCAGTTCTTC
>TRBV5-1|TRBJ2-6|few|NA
CASSLAGVGGANVLTF
TGCGCCAGCAGCTTGGCGGGAGTCGGTGGGGCCAACGTCCTGACTTTC
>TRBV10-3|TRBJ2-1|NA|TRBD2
CAISESGSGRGANEQFF
TGTGCCATCAGTGAGTCGGGGAGCGGGAGGGGGGCCAATGAGCAGTTCTTC
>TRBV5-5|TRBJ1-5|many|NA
CASSLVWQGYQPQHF
TGTGCCAGCAGCTTGGTGTGGCAGGGGTATCAGCCCCAGCATTTT
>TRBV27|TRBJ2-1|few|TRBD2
CASSSPTSASYNEQFF
TGTGCCAGCAGTTCACCGACTAGCGCTTCCTACAATGAGCAGTTCTTC
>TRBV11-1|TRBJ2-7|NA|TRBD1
CASSLGGQPNYEQYF
TGTGCCAGCAGCTTAGGGGGACAGCCTAACTACGAGCAGTACTTC
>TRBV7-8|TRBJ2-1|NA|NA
CASSALSPSEQFF
TGTGCCAGCAGCGCACTATCGCCCAGTGAGCAGTTCTTC
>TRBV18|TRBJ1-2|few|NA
CASSPPGDSYGYTF
TGTGCCAGCTCACCCCCAGGAGACAGCTATGGCTACACCTTC
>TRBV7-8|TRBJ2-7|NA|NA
CASSSRRRGPYEQYF
TGTGCCAGCAGCTCCAGAAGGAGGGGGCCCTACGAGCAGTACTTC
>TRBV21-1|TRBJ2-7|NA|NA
CAGDERGTYEQYF
TGTGCTGGAGACGAGCGGGGGACCTACGAGCAGTACTTC
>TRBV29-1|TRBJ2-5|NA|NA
CSVGAPLQETQYF
TGCAGCGTTGGTGCGCCACTCCAAGAGACCCAGTACTTC
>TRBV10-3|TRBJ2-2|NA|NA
CAIKRSENTGELFF
TGTGCCATCAAACGTAGCGAGAACACCGGGGAGCTGTTTTTT
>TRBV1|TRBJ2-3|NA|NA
CTSSQDGTSGFTDTQYF
TGCACCAGCAGCCAAGATGGAACTAGCGGATTCACAGATACGCAGTATTTT
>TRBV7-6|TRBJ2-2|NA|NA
CASSLSQPYTGELFF
TGTGCCAGCAGCCTCTCACAACCATACACCGGGGAGCTGTTTTTT